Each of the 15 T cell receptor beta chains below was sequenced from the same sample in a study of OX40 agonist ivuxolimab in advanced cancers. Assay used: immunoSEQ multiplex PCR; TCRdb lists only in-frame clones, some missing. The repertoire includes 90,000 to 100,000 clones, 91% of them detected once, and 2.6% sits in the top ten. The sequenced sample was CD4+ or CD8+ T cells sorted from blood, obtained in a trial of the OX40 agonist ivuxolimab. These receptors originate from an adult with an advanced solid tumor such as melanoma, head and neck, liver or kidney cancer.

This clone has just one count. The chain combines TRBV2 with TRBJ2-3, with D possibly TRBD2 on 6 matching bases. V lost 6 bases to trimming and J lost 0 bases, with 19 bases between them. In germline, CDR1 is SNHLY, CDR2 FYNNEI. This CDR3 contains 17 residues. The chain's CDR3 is CASRGGRRDLSTDTQYF. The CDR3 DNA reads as TGTGCCAGCAGGGGGGGTCGGCGGGACCTTAGCACAGATACGCAGTATTTT. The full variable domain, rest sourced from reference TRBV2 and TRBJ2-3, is EPEVTQTPSHQVTQMGQEVILRCVPISNHLYFYWYRQILGQKVEFLVSFYNNEISEKSEIFDDQFSVERPDGSNFTLKIRSTKLEDSAMYFCASRGGRRDLSTDTQYFGPGTRLTVL.

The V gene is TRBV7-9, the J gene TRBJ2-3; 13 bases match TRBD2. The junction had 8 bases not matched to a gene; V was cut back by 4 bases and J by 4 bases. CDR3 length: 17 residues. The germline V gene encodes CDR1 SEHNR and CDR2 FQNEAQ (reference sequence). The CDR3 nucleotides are TGTGCCAGCAGCTCGGGACTAGCGGGAAGGGGTGCAGATACGCAGTATTTT. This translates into CASSSGLAGRGADTQYF.

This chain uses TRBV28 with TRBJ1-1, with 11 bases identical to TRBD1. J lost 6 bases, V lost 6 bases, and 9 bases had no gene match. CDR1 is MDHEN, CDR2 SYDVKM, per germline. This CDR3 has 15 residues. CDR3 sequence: CASRPPGQGVAEAFF. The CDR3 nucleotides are TGTGCCAGCAGGCCACCGGGACAGGGGGTCGCTGAAGCTTTCTTT.

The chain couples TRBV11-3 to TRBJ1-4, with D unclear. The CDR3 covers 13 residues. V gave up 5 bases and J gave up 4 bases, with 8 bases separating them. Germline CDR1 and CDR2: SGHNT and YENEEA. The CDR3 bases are TGTGCCAGCAGCCAGCAGGATAATGAAAAACTGTTTTTT. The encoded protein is CASSQQDNEKLFF.

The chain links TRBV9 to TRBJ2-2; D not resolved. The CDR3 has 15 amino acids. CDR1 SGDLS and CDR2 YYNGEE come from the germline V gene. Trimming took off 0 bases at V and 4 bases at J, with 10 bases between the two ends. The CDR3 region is CASSVGQVITGELFF. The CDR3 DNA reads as TGTGCCAGCAGCGTAGGGCAGGTTATCACCGGGGAGCTGTTTTTT. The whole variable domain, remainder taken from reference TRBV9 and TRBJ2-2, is DSGVTQTPKHLITATGQRVTLRCSPRSGDLSVYWYQQSLDQGLQFLIQYYNGEERAKGNILERFSAQQFPDLHSELNLSSLELGDSALYFCASSVGQVITGELFFGEGSRLTVL.

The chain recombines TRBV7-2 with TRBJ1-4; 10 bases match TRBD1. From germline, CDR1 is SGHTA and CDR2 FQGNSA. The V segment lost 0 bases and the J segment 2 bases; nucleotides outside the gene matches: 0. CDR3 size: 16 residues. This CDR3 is CASSLAGQGTNEKLFF. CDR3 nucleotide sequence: TGTGCCAGCAGCTTAGCGGGACAGGGGACTAATGAAAAACTGTTTTTT.

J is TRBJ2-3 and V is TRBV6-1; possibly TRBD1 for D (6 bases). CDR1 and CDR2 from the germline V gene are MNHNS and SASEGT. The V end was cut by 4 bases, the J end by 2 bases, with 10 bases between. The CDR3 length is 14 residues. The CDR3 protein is CASSVTGYTDTQYF. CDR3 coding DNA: TGTGCCAGCAGTGTAACAGGGTACACAGATACGCAGTATTTT.

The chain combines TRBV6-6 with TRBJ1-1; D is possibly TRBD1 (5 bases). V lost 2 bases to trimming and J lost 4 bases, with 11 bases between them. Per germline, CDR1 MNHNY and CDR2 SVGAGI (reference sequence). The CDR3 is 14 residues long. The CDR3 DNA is TGTGCCAGCAGTTACACCCCAGGGCGCACTGAAGCTTTCTTT. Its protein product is CASSYTPGRTEAFF.

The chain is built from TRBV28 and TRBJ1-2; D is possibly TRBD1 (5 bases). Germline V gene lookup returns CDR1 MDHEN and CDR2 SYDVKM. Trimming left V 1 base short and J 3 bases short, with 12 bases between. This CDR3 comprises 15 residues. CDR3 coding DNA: TGTGCCAGCAGTTTATCTAGGCGGGGGGACTATGGCTACACCTTC. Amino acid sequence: CASSLSRRGDYGYTF.

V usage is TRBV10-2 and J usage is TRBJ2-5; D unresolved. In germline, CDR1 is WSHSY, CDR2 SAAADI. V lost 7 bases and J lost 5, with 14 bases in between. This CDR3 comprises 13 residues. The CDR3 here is CASIKTPEETQYF. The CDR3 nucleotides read TGCGCCAGCATAAAAACCCCCGAGGAGACCCAGTACTTC.

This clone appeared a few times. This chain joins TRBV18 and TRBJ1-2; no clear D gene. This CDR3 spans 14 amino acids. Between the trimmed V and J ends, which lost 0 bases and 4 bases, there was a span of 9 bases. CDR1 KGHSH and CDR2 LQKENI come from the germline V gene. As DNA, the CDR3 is TGTGCCAGCTCACCACCCGTTAGCCGCTATGGCTACACCTTC. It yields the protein CASSPPVSRYGYTF.

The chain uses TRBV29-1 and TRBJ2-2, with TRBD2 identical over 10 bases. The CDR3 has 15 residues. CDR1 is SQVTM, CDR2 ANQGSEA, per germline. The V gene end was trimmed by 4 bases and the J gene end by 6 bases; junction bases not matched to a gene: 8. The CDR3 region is CSVASSGSGAGELFF. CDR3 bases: TGCAGCGTTGCTTCTAGCGGGAGCGGAGCCGGGGAGCTGTTTTTT.

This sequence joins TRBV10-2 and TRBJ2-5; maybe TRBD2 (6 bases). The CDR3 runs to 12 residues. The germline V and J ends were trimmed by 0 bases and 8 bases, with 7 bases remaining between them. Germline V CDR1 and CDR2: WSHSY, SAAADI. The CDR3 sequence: CASSESGLTQYF. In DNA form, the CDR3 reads TGCGCCAGCAGTGAGTCAGGACTAACCCAGTACTTC.

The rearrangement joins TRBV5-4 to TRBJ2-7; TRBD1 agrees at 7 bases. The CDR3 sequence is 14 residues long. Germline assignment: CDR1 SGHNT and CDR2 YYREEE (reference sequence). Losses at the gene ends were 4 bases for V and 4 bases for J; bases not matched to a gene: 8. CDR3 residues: CASSTPGQRYEQYF. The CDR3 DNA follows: TGTGCCAGCAGCACCCCGGGACAGAGATACGAGCAGTACTTC.

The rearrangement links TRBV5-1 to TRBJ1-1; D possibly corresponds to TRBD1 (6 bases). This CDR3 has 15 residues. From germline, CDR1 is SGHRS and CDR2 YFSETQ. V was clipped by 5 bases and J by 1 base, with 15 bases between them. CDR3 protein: CASRWTEGGNTEAFF. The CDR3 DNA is TGCGCCAGCAGGTGGACTGAGGGGGGGAACACTGAAGCTTTCTTT. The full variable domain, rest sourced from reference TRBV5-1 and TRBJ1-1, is KAGVTQTPRYLIKTRGQQVTLSCSPISGHRSVSWYQQTPGQGLQFLFEYFSETQRNKGNFPGRFSGRQFSNSRSEMNVSTLELGDSALYLCASRWTEGGNTEAFFGQGTRLTVV.